This T cell receptor beta chain is from a study of blood T cell repertoires in COVID-19. Study in general: There were acute and convalescent COVID-19 samples, and they came from the United States, Italy and Spain. T cells, B-cell-depleted T cells, or PBMCs provided the cDNA or gDNA that served as material.

Under the authors' procedure: Estimation of nucleated cell counts relied on the amplification of reference gene primers. TCRdb's table, derived via immunoSEQ multiplex PCR, lists solely in-frame clones and lacks some. That table supplies the V and J calls and clone size; D and trimming were determined from the DNA. The table shows more than 85,000 clones, with around 80% occurring only once. This CDR3 region has 14 residues. CDR1 SGHVS and CDR2 FNYEAQ come from the germline V gene. V lost 5 bases and J lost 4; bases outside the gene matches: 7. The sequence was obtained from a woman aged 80 or over with acute or convalescent COVID-19. Source material: peripheral blood. The J gene is TRBJ1-1, the V gene TRBV7-6; TRBD1 matches at 7 bases. Here the CDR3 DNA reads TGTGCCAGCAGCCCCTACAGGGGCGGCACTGAAGCTTTCTTT. This encodes CASSPYRGGTEAFF.